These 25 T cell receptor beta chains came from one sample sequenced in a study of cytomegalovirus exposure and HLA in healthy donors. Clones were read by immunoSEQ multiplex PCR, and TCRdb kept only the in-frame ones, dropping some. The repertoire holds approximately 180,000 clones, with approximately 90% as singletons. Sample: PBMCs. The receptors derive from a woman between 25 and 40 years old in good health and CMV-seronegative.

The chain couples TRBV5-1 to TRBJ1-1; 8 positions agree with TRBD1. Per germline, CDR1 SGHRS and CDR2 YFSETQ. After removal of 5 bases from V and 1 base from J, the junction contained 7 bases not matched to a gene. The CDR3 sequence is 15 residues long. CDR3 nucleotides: TGCGCCAGCAGGCCGACCGGGACAGGGAACACTGAAGCTTTCTTT. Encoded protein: CASRPTGTGNTEAFF.

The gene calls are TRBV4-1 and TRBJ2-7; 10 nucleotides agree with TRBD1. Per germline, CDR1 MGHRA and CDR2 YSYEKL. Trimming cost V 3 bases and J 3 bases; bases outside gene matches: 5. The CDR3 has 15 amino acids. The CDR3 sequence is CASSHTWDRGYEQYF. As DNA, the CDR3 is TGCGCCAGCAGCCATACTTGGGACAGGGGCTACGAGCAGTACTTC.

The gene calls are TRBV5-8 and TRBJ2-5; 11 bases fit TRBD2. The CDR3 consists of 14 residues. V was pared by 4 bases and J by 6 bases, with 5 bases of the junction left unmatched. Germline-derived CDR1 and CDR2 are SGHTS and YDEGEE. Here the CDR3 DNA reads TGTGCCAGCAGCACCGTAGCGGGGGGGCAGACCCAGTACTTC. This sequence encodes CASSTVAGGQTQYF.

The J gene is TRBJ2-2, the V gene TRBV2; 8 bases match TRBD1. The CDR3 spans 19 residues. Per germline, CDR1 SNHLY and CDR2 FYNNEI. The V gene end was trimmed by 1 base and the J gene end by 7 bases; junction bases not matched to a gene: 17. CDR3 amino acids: CASSEVRPGGLLSFGELFF. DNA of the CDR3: TGTGCCAGCAGTGAAGTCCGACCAGGGGGCTTACTGAGTTTCGGGGAGCTGTTTTTT.

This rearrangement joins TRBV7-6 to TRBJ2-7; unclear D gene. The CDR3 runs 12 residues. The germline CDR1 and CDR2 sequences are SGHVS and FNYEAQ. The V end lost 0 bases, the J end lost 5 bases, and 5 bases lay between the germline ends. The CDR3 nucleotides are TGTGCCAGCAGCTTAGCGTCCGACGAGCAGTACTTC. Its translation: CASSLASDEQYF. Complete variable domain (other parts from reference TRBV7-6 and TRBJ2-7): GAGVSQSPRYKVTKRGQDVALRCDPISGHVSLYWYRQALGQGPEFLTYFNYEAQQDKSGLPNDRFSAERPEGSISTLTIQRTEQRDSAMYRCASSLASDEQYFGPGTRLTVT.

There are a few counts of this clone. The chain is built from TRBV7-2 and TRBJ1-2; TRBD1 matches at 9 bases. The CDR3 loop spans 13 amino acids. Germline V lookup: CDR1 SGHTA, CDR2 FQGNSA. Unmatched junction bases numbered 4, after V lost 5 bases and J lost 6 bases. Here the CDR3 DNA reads TGTGCCAGCAGCCCCCGGGACAGGGATGGCTACACCTTC. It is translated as CASSPRDRDGYTF. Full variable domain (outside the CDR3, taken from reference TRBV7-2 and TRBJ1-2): GAGVSQSPSNKVTEKGKDVELRCDPISGHTALYWYRQSLGQGLEFLIYFQGNSAPDKSGLPSDRFSAERTGGSVSTLTIQRTQQEDSAVYLCASSPRDRDGYTFGSGTRLTVV.

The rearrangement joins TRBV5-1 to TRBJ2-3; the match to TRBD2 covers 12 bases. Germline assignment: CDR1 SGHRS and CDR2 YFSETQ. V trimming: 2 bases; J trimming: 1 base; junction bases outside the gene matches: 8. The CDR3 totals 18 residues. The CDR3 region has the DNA TGCGCCAGCAGCTTACCGCCGACTAGCGGGAGTGGCACAGATACGCAGTATTTT. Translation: CASSLPPTSGSGTDTQYF. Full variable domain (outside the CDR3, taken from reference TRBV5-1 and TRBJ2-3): KAGVTQTPRYLIKTRGQQVTLSCSPISGHRSVSWYQQTPGQGLQFLFEYFSETQRNKGNFPGRFSGRQFSNSRSEMNVSTLELGDSALYLCASSLPPTSGSGTDTQYFGPGTRLTVL.

In nucleotides, the CDR3 is TGTGCCAGTAGAATGGGGCCGAACTACGAGCAGTACTTC. Protein product: CASRMGPNYEQYF. The chain combines TRBV19 with TRBJ2-7; D possibly corresponds to TRBD1 (5 bases). CDR1 is LNHDA and CDR2 is SQIVND in the germline V gene (reference sequence). The CDR3 spans 13 residues. Trimming removed 6 bases from V and 3 bases from J, with 12 bases in between.

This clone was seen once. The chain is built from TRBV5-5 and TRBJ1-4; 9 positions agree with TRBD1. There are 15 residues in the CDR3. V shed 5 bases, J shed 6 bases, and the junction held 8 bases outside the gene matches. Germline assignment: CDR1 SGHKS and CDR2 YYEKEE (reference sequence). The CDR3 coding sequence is TGTGCCAGCAGTTTTGACGGGACAGGGTATGAAAAACTGTTTTTT. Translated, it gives CASSFDGTGYEKLFF.

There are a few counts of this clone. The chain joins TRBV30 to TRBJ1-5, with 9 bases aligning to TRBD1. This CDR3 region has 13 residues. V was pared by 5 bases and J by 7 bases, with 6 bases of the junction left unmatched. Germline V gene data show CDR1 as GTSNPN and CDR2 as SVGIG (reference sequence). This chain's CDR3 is CAWGTGYGQPQHF. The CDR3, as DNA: TGTGCCTGGGGGACAGGGTACGGCCAGCCCCAGCATTTT.

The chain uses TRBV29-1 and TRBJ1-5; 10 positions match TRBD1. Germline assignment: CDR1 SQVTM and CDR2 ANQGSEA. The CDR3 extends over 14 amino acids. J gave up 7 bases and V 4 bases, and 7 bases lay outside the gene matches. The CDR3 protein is CSVGAGTGDQPQHF. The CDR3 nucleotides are TGCAGCGTTGGCGCCGGGACAGGGGACCAGCCCCAGCATTTT.

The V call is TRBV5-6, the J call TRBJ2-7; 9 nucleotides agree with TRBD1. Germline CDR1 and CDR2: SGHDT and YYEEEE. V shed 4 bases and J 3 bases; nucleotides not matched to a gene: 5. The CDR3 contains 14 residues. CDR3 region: CASSAGQGNYEQYF. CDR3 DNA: TGTGCCAGCAGCGCGGGACAGGGTAACTACGAGCAGTACTTC.

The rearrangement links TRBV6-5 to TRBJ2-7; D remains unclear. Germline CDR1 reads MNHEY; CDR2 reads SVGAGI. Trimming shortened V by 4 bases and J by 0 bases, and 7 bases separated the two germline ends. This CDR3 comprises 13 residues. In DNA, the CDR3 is TGTGCCAGCAGTTTCAAGAGCTCCTACGAGCAGTACTTC. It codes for CASSFKSSYEQYF.

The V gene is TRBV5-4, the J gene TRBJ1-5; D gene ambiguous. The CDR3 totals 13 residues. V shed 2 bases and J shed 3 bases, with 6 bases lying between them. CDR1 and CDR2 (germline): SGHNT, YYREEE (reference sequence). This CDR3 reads CASSFNNNQPQHF. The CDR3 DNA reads TGTGCCAGCAGCTTTAACAACAATCAGCCCCAGCATTTT.

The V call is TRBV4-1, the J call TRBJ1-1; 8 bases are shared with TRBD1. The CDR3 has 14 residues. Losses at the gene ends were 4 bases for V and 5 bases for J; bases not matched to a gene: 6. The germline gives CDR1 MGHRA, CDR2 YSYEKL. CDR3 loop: CASSLGQGTTEAFF. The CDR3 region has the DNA TGCGCCAGCAGCCTAGGACAGGGAACAACTGAAGCTTTCTTT.

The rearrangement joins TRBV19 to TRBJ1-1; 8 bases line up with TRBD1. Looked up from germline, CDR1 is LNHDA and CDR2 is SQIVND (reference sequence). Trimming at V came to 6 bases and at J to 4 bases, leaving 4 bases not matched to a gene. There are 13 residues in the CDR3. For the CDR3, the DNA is TGTGCCAGTAGGGTACAGGGGGGCACTGAAGCTTTCTTT. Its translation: CASRVQGGTEAFF.

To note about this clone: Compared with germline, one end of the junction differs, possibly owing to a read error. The CDR3 protein is CASSLGLAGAYQETQYF. The CDR3 nucleotides read TGTGCTAGCAGCTTAGGGCTAGCGGGGGCGTACCAAGAGACCCAGTACTTC. The V gene is TRBV7-7, the J gene TRBJ2-5; 10 bases match TRBD2. This CDR3 has 17 residues. Germline-derived CDR1 and CDR2 are SSHAT and FNYEAQ (reference sequence). Together with reference TRBV7-7 and TRBJ2-5, the CDR3 gives the full variable domain: GAGVSQSPRYKVTKRGQDVTLRCDPISSHATLYWYQQALGQGPEFLTYFNYEAQPDKSGLPSDRFSAERPEGSISTLTIQRTEQRDSAMYRCASSLGLAGAYQETQYFGPGTRLLVL.

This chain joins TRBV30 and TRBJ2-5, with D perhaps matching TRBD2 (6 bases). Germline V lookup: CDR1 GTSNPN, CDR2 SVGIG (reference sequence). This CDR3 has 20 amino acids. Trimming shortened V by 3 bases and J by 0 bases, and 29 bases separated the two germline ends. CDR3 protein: CAWRGSKRDSKSPYQETQYF. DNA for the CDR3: TGTGCCTGGAGAGGGTCGAAACGGGACTCGAAAAGTCCTTACCAAGAGACCCAGTACTTC.

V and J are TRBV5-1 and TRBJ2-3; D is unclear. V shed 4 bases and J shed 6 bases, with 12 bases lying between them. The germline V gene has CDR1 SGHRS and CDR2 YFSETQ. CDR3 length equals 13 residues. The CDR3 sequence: CASSPFVVDTQYF. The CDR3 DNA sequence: TGCGCCAGCAGCCCCTTCGTAGTGGATACGCAGTATTTT.

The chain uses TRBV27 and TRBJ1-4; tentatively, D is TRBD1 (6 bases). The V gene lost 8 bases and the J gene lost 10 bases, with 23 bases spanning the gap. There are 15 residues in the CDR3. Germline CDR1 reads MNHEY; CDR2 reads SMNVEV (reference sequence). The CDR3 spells CASGGEPAMWSKLFF. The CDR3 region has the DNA TGTGCCAGCGGGGGCGAACCCGCGATGTGGTCAAAACTGTTTTTT.

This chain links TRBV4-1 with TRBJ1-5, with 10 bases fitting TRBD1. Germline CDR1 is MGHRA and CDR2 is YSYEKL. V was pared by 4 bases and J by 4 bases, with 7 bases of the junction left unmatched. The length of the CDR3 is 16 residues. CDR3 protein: CASSLMGQGINQPQHF. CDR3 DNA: TGCGCCAGCAGCCTAATGGGACAGGGGATTAATCAGCCCCAGCATTTT.

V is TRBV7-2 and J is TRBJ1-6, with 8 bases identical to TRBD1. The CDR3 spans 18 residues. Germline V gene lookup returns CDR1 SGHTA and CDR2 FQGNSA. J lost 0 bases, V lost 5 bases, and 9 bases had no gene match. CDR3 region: CASSIGTGPSSYNSPLHF. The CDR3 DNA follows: TGTGCCAGCAGCATCGGGACAGGACCAAGCTCCTATAATTCACCCCTCCACTTT.

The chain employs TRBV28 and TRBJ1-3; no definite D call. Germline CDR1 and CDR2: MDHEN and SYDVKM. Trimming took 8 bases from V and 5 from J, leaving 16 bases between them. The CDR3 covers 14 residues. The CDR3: CASVGIDGRNTIYF. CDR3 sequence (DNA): TGTGCCAGCGTCGGGATCGACGGAAGAAACACCATATATTTT.

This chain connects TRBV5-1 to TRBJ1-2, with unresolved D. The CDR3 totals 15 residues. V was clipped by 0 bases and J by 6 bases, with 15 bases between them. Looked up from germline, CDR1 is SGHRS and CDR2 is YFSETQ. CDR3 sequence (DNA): TGCGCCAGCAGCTTGGCAGATCCCCTAGTACATGGCTACACCTTC. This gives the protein CASSLADPLVHGYTF.

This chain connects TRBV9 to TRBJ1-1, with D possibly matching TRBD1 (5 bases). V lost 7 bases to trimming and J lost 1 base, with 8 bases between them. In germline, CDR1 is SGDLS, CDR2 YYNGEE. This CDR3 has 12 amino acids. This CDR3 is CASGGGNTEAFF. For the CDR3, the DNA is TGTGCCAGCGGGGGGGGGAACACTGAAGCTTTCTTT. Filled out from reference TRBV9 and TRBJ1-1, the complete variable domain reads DSGVTQTPKHLITATGQRVTLRCSPRSGDLSVYWYQQSLDQGLQFLIQYYNGEERAKGNILERFSAQQFPDLHSELNLSSLELGDSALYFCASGGGNTEAFFGQGTRLTVV.